This is a list of T cell receptor beta chains from one sample in a study of beta chain features in type 1 diabetes. TCRdb keeps only in-frame clones here, not all; method: immunoSEQ multiplex PCR. Among a few hundred thousand clones, roughly a tenth were seen once, and the ten largest hold approximately 1.5%. Sequencing was performed on central memory CD4+ T cells from blood. The receptors stem from a man younger than 30 in good health. Both conserved end residues are part of each CDR3. Each record gives: clone size, J gene, D gene, V gene, CDR3 length, CDR3 protein, CDR3 DNA. D genes are given only for firm matches. Clone size appears in some rows only: once, few, many, or a class for an expanded clone.

size: .; J: TRBJ2-1; D: .; V: TRBV25-1; length: 14; CDR3: CASSESVAYNEQFF; DNA: TGTGCCAGCAGTGAGAGCGTGGCCTACAATGAGCAGTTCTTC
size: many; J: TRBJ2-1; D: .; V: TRBV15; length: 15; CDR3: CATSRAGNSYNEQFF; DNA: TGTGCCACCAGCAGAGCTGGGAACAGCTACAATGAGCAGTTCTTC
size: few; J: TRBJ2-5; D: TRBD1; V: TRBV5-1; length: 16; CDR3: CASSFSTGVAGETQYF; DNA: TGCGCCAGCAGTTTCTCAACAGGGGTAGCTGGAGAGACCCAGTACTTC
size: few; J: TRBJ2-2; D: .; V: TRBV27; length: 13; CDR3: CASSGRGAGELFF; DNA: TGTGCCAGCAGCGGCAGGGGCGCCGGGGAGCTGTTTTTT
size: .; J: TRBJ2-1; D: TRBD2; V: TRBV9; length: 15; CDR3: CASSSGLAEYNEQFF; DNA: TGTGCCAGCAGTTCGGGACTAGCGGAATACAATGAGCAGTTCTTC
size: few; J: TRBJ1-2; D: .; V: TRBV21-1; length: 10; CDR3: CAIQRGGYTF; DNA: TGTGCCATCCAGAGAGGTGGCTACACCTTC
size: many; J: TRBJ2-1; D: .; V: TRBV15; length: 15; CDR3: CATSRESGKGDEQFF; DNA: TGTGCCACCAGCAGAGAGAGCGGGAAGGGGGATGAGCAGTTCTTC
size: few; J: TRBJ2-1; D: .; V: TRBV30; length: 15; CDR3: CAWSPTSVSYNEQFF; DNA: TGTGCCTGGAGTCCCACTAGTGTCTCCTACAATGAGCAGTTCTTC
size: .; J: TRBJ1-1; D: TRBD1; V: TRBV2; length: 13; CDR3: CASSALNRGEAFF; DNA: TGTGCCAGCAGTGCCCTAAACAGGGGAGAAGCTTTCTTT
size: .; J: TRBJ1-2; D: .; V: TRBV10-3; length: 12; CDR3: CAIRRTGNGYTF; DNA: TGTGCCATCAGGAGAACAGGGAATGGCTACACCTTC
size: .; J: TRBJ2-5; D: .; V: TRBV15; length: 16; CDR3: CATSSGGQKDQETQYF; DNA: TGTGCCACCAGCAGTGGAGGACAAAAAGACCAAGAGACCCAGTACTTC
size: few; J: TRBJ2-1; D: .; V: TRBV5-6; length: 15; CDR3: CASSHPQANYNEQFF; DNA: TGTGCCAGCAGCCACCCACAAGCCAATTACAATGAGCAGTTCTTC
size: many; J: TRBJ2-4; D: .; V: TRBV13; length: 16; CDR3: CASSLGVDRNKNIQYF; DNA: TGTGCCAGCAGCTTAGGGGTAGACAGGAACAAAAACATTCAGTACTTC
size: few; J: TRBJ1-1; D: .; V: TRBV6-5; length: 11; CDR3: CASQLNTEAFF; DNA: TGTGCCAGCCAACTGAACACTGAAGCTTTCTTT
size: .; J: TRBJ2-5; D: TRBD1; V: TRBV7-3; length: 14; CDR3: CASSLTTGTETQYF; DNA: TGTGCCAGCAGCTTAACGACAGGGACGGAGACCCAGTACTTC
size: few; J: TRBJ2-7; D: .; V: TRBV5-1; length: 15; CDR3: CASSLAPRWEYEQYF; DNA: TGCGCCAGCAGCTTGGCCCCCAGGTGGGAATACGAGCAGTACTTC